Below are 2 T cell receptor beta chains sequenced from a single sample in a study of OX40 agonist ivuxolimab in advanced cancers. Clones were sequenced by immunoSEQ multiplex PCR, and TCRdb holds only the in-frame ones, with some missing. The data hold some 130,000 clones, with 93% observed a single time. Source: CD4+ or CD8+ T cells sorted from blood, taken in a trial of the OX40 agonist ivuxolimab. These TCRs come from an adult with an advanced solid tumor such as melanoma, head and neck, liver or kidney cancer.

V and J are TRBV10-1 and TRBJ2-2, with TRBD1 as a possible D gene (5 bases). CDR3 length: 14 residues. Trimming shortened V by 4 bases and J by 0 bases, and 6 bases separated the two germline ends. CDR1 WNHNN and CDR2 SYGVQD come from the germline V gene (reference sequence). The CDR3 reads CASSGQSNTGELFF. The CDR3 DNA sequence: TGCGCCAGCAGTGGACAGTCGAACACCGGGGAGCTGTTTTTT.

This clone was observed a single time. The rearrangement links TRBV5-1 to TRBJ1-1; TRBD1 might be the D (6 bases). With 4 bases removed from V and 7 bases from J, the gap between germline ends came to 17 bases. The CDR3 is 14 residues long. Germline CDR1 SGHRS, CDR2 YFSETQ. The CDR3 loop is CASSQQDRRLEAFF. Here the CDR3 DNA reads TGCGCCAGCAGCCAACAAGACAGGAGACTTGAAGCTTTCTTT.